This is a list of T cell receptor beta chains from one sample in a study of shared clonotypes between healthy human individuals. Sequencing was performed with immunoSEQ multiplex PCR; in TCRdb, only in-frame clones are kept and a portion is missing. The repertoire has about 2.4 million clones, more than 85% of them found once; the top ten carry 0.35% to 0.45%. The specimen was naive CD4+ T cells from PBMCs. Receptors originate from a man between 18 and 29 years old in good health. Some clones in this sample may be carry-over from other donors' samples. The CDR3 runs from the conserved cysteine through the conserved F or W. D genes are given only for firm matches. Size is omitted from some rows. Given values are once, few, many or a class for expanded clones.

CASSLGQGLDWEQYF	TGTGCCAGCAGCTTAGGCCAGGGGCTAGACTGGGAGCAGTACTTC	TRBV5-4	TRBJ2-7	15	.	.
CASTGTGGREKLFF	TGTGCCAGCACCGGAACAGGGGGCCGTGAAAAACTGTTTTTT	TRBV6-1	TRBJ1-4	14	TRBD1	.
CASSVAPSYEQYF	TGTGCCAGCAGTGTGGCACCCTCCTACGAGCAGTACTTC	TRBV2	TRBJ2-7	13	.	.
CASTNDLQGDQPQHF	TGTGCCAGCACCAACGACTTACAGGGGGATCAGCCCCAGCATTTT	TRBV5-6	TRBJ1-5	15	TRBD1	.
CASSGRDRGLFYGYTF	TGTGCCAGCAGTGGCCGGGACAGGGGGCTTTTCTATGGCTACACCTTC	TRBV28	TRBJ1-2	16	TRBD1	.
CASSGGSRSYNEQFF	TGTGCCTCCTCGGGGGGGTCACGCTCCTACAATGAGCAGTTCTTC	TRBV30	TRBJ2-1	15	TRBD2	once
CASSRGGRGPYEQYF	TGTGCCAGCAGCCGGGGGGGCAGGGGCCCCTACGAGCAGTACTTC	TRBV7-2	TRBJ2-7	15	TRBD2	.
CASSPLTSGRATSTDTQYF	TGTGCCAGCAGCCCCCTCACTAGCGGGAGGGCAACTAGCACAGATACGCAGTATTTT	TRBV5-6	TRBJ2-3	19	TRBD2	.
CASIPRSGGTYEQYF	TGTGCCAGCATTCCGCGGAGTGGGGGGACCTACGAGCAGTACTTC	TRBV2	TRBJ2-7	15	.	.
CASSLPQGSEAFF	TGCGCCAGCAGCCTACCACAGGGTAGTGAAGCTTTCTTT	TRBV5-1	TRBJ1-1	13	.	.
CASSWGDTVYQETQYF	TGTGCCAGCAGCTGGGGGGACACTGTGTACCAAGAGACCCAGTACTTC	TRBV5-8	TRBJ2-5	16	.	.
CASSYTSDEQYF	TGTGCCAGCAGTTACACAAGCGACGAGCAGTACTTC	TRBV2	TRBJ2-7	12	.	.
CASSENQQPQHF	TGTGCCAGCAGTGAAAACCAGCAGCCCCAGCATTTT	TRBV2	TRBJ1-5	12	.	few
CASSRTGSSYEQYF	TGCGCCAGCAGCCGAACGGGGAGCTCCTACGAGCAGTACTTC	TRBV4-3	TRBJ2-7	14	.	.
CASSLRGEQETQYF	TGTGCCAGCAGCCTCCGGGGCGAACAGGAGACCCAGTACTTC	TRBV5-4	TRBJ2-5	14	.	once
CASLGTGANVLTF	TGTGCCAGCCTCGGGACTGGGGCCAACGTCCTGACTTTC	TRBV27	TRBJ2-6	13	.	.
CASSLGARTGELFF	TGTGCCAGCAGTCTTGGGGCAAGGACCGGGGAGCTGTTTTTT	TRBV27	TRBJ2-2	14	.	.
CASSFGLAAETGELFF	TGTGCCAGCAGCTTTGGACTAGCGGCAGAAACCGGGGAGCTGTTTTTT	TRBV5-4	TRBJ2-2	16	TRBD2	.
CASSLGSVNEKLFF	TGTGCCAGCAGCTTAGGATCGGTTAATGAAAAACTGTTTTTT	TRBV7-9	TRBJ1-4	14	.	.
CASSKTVAGGRETQYF	TGTGCCAGCAGCAAAACGGTAGCGGGAGGCCGAGAGACCCAGTACTTC	TRBV21-1	TRBJ2-5	16	.	.
CASSDSRGTGANVLTF	TGTGCCAGCAGTGACTCGAGAGGCACTGGGGCCAACGTCCTGACTTTC	TRBV6-4	TRBJ2-6	16	.	.
CASSDWGQGMGETQYF	TGTGCCAGCAGTGATTGGGGACAGGGTATGGGGGAGACCCAGTACTTC	TRBV6-1	TRBJ2-5	16	TRBD1	.
CASRRGDNTGELFF	TGTGCCAGCAGGCGCGGGGATAACACCGGGGAGCTGTTTTTT	TRBV6-1	TRBJ2-2	14	.	.
CASSPPRDASYEQYF	TGTGCCAGCAGCCCCCCGCGGGATGCCTCCTACGAGCAGTACTTC	TRBV7-2	TRBJ2-7	15	.	.
CASSPGVTGSEKLFF	TGTGCCAGCTCACCAGGGGTGACAGGGAGTGAAAAACTGTTTTTT	TRBV18	TRBJ1-4	15	TRBD1	.
CAISERPTEAFF	TGTGCCATCAGTGAGAGACCGACTGAAGCTTTCTTT	TRBV10-3	TRBJ1-1	12	.	.
CSGDTYNEQFF	TGCAGCGGGGATACCTACAATGAGCAGTTCTTC	TRBV29-1	TRBJ2-1	11	.	.
CASSLGDRGRLLTGELFF	TGTGCCAGCAGCTTAGGGGACAGGGGGCGACTGCTGACCGGGGAGCTGTTTTTT	TRBV11-2	TRBJ2-2	18	TRBD1	.
CASSLDSVLAGVPGELFF	TGTGCCAGCAGCTTAGATTCTGTACTAGCGGGAGTCCCCGGGGAGCTGTTTTTT	TRBV11-3	TRBJ2-2	18	TRBD2	.
CASTSGTSGSYYEQYF	TGTGCCAGTACGTCCGGGACTAGCGGGAGTTATTACGAGCAGTACTTC	TRBV19	TRBJ2-7	16	TRBD2	.
CASSPTSAGSDTQYF	TGTGCCAGCTCACCAACTAGCGCTGGTTCAGATACGCAGTATTTT	TRBV18	TRBJ2-3	15	TRBD2	.
CASSQGVLAANTGELFF	TGTGCCAGCAGCCAAGGGGTGCTAGCGGCCAACACCGGGGAGCTGTTTTTT	TRBV4-2	TRBJ2-2	17	TRBD2	.
CASSDWSGGADTQYF	TGTGCCAGCAGCGACTGGAGCGGGGGGGCAGATACGCAGTATTTT	TRBV5-4	TRBJ2-3	15	TRBD2	.
CASSLSGAGIYNEQFF	TGTGCCAGCAGCTTATCCGGAGCGGGAATTTACAATGAGCAGTTCTTC	TRBV7-3	TRBJ2-1	16	TRBD2	.
CSAGDSSTDTQYF	TGCAGCGCGGGGGACAGCTCCACAGATACGCAGTATTTT	TRBV29-1	TRBJ2-3	13	.	.
CAWSVGTGPYEQYF	TGTGCCTGGAGTGTCGGGACAGGGCCTTACGAGCAGTACTTC	TRBV30	TRBJ2-7	14	TRBD1	.
CASSFQRGTNTGELFF	TGTGCCAGCAGCTTCCAGCGGGGGACGAACACCGGGGAGCTGTTTTTT	TRBV11-2	TRBJ2-2	16	TRBD2	.
CASSPTVGQGVFNEKLFF	TGTGCCAGCAGCCCTACGGTGGGACAGGGCGTATTTAATGAAAAACTGTTTTTT	TRBV28	TRBJ1-4	18	TRBD1	.
CASSLDRGGNTIYF	TGTGCCAGCAGCTTGGACAGGGGAGGAAACACCATATATTTT	TRBV5-6	TRBJ1-3	14	TRBD1	.
CASARQGDQETQYF	TGTGCCAGCGCCCGACAGGGGGACCAAGAGACCCAGTACTTC	TRBV2	TRBJ2-5	14	TRBD1	.
CASSADRDPQQEQYF	TGTGCCAGCAGTGCCGACCGGGACCCTCAGCAGGAGCAGTACTTC	TRBV2	TRBJ2-7	15	.	.
CASSSASLGYNEQFF	TGTGCCAGCAGTTCCGCGTCGTTGGGCTACAATGAGCAGTTCTTC	TRBV6-5	TRBJ2-1	15	.	.
CASSHQTEQETQYF	TGTGCCAGCTCCCACCAGACAGAGCAAGAGACCCAGTACTTC	TRBV18	TRBJ2-5	14	.	.
CASSKGLAIETQYF	TGTGCCAGCAGCAAGGGACTAGCGATAGAGACCCAGTACTTC	TRBV7-8	TRBJ2-5	14	TRBD2	.
CASSPQGNTGELFF	TGTGCCAGCAGCCCGCAGGGGAACACCGGGGAGCTGTTTTTT	TRBV9	TRBJ2-2	14	.	.
CASSAPGMGLGAFF	TGTGCCAGCAGCGCTCCAGGGATGGGACTGGGGGCTTTCTTT	TRBV5-6	TRBJ1-1	14	.	.
CAEKRGSGSTGELFF	TGTGCCGAAAAAAGGGGTAGCGGGAGCACCGGGGAGCTGTTTTTT	TRBV30	TRBJ2-2	15	TRBD2	.
CASSFPAGGNYEQYF	TGTGCCAGCAGCTTCCCCGCGGGAGGTAATTACGAGCAGTACTTC	TRBV7-2	TRBJ2-7	15	TRBD2	.
CASLLRVSAGGNQPQHF	TGTGCCAGCCTGCTCAGGGTATCAGCGGGAGGCAATCAGCCCCAGCATTTT	TRBV5-8	TRBJ1-5	17	.	.
CASSLGPVGETQYF	TGTGCCAGCAGTTTAGGGCCTGTGGGGGAGACCCAGTACTTC	TRBV27	TRBJ2-5	14	.	.
CATSRSPTGWPYGYTF	TGTGCCACCAGCAGATCGCCTACTGGCTGGCCCTATGGCTACACCTTC	TRBV15	TRBJ1-2	16	.	.
CASSLDISYTIYF	TGCGCCAGCAGCTTGGACATTTCATACACCATATATTTT	TRBV5-1	TRBJ1-3	13	.	.
CASSPRFWGKQETQYF	TGTGCCAGCAGCCCACGCTTTTGGGGGAAGCAAGAGACCCAGTACTTC	TRBV7-9	TRBJ2-5	16	.	.
CASSSWPGIGNTIYF	TGTGCCAGCAGCTCCTGGCCGGGGATCGGAAACACCATATATTTT	TRBV7-9	TRBJ1-3	15	.	.